Listed below are T cell receptor beta chains from one sample, sequenced in a study of blood T cell repertoires in COVID-19. This table comes from immunoSEQ multiplex PCR, and its TCRdb copy is limited to in-frame clones, with some not included. This sample yields fewer than 500,000 clones, of which about 90% are seen a single time; about 2% belongs to the top ten. The sample taken for sequencing was PBMCs or T cells enriched from blood (not recorded which). The receptors shown here come from a woman aged 18-29 years with acute COVID-19. CDR3s include the opening cysteine and the closing phenylalanine or tryptophan. The order of the fields is CDR3 DNA, CDR3 protein, J gene, V gene, D gene, clone size. The D gene is left open where the match is weak. Size is omitted from some rows. Given values are once, few, many or a class for expanded clones.

TGTGCCAGCAGCTTACGACAGACCACAGATACGCAGTATTTT	CASSLRQTTDTQYF	TRBJ2-3	TRBV7-2	NA	NA
TGTGCCACCAGTGAAGCGACGGATATGAACACTGAAGCTTTCTTT	CATSEATDMNTEAFF	TRBJ1-1	TRBV24-1	NA	NA
TGTGCCAGCAGTTTGGACTCATACTACAATGAGCAGTTCTTC	CASSLDSYYNEQFF	TRBJ2-1	TRBV27	NA	few
TGTGCCAGCAGCGTAGGGACAGGTAATGAAAAACTGTTTTTT	CASSVGTGNEKLFF	TRBJ1-4	TRBV9	TRBD1	NA
TGTGCCAACCCTTCGACAGGGTTGGGTGGCTACACCTTC	CANPSTGLGGYTF	TRBJ1-2	TRBV2	TRBD1	NA
TGTGCCACCAGTCGACAGAGTGGAAACACCATATATTTT	CATSRQSGNTIYF	TRBJ1-3	TRBV15	NA	once
TGTGCCAGCAGCTTAGGGGCTTCTAGCGGGATTGACGGGGAGCTGTTTTTT	CASSLGASSGIDGELFF	TRBJ2-2	TRBV11-3	TRBD2	NA
TGCGCCAGCAGCCCGCTCGGGGGGGGGATTTTCTCCTACGAGCAGTACTTC	CASSPLGGGIFSYEQYF	TRBJ2-7	TRBV5-1	TRBD2	NA
TGTGCCAGCAGGCCTATCTTAGCGTACAACAATGAGCAGTTCTTC	CASRPILAYNNEQFF	TRBJ2-1	TRBV6-5	NA	NA
TGTGCCAGCAGCCAAGACGGGACAGGGAATCAGCCCCAGCATTTT	CASSQDGTGNQPQHF	TRBJ1-5	TRBV3-1/TRBV3-2	TRBD1	once
TGTGCCAGCAGTCCCGCCGTGGGGCTCGGCAAGGAGCTGTTTTTT	CASSPAVGLGKELFF	TRBJ2-2	TRBV6-2/TRBV6-3	NA	NA
TGCGCCAGCAGCCGAGGACAGGGGGCAGATGGCTACACCTTC	CASSRGQGADGYTF	TRBJ1-2	TRBV4-3	TRBD1	NA
TGTGCCAGTAGTATGGGCAGGGGGAGTTTGGGCACTGAAGCTTTCTTT	CASSMGRGSLGTEAFF	TRBJ1-1	TRBV19	TRBD1	NA
TGTGCCAGCAGCTTAGCTATTAGGAGCACTGAAGCTTTCTTT	CASSLAIRSTEAFF	TRBJ1-1	TRBV7-9	NA	few
TGTGCCAGCAGCCCGGGACATATGAACACTGAAGCTTTCTTT	CASSPGHMNTEAFF	TRBJ1-1	TRBV9	NA	once
TGTGCCAGCAGCATCGGGACTAGCGGGGGGAACGAGCAGTACTTC	CASSIGTSGGNEQYF	TRBJ2-7	TRBV7-9	TRBD2	NA
TGTGCCAGCAGTCCCCTCGCAGGGAACACTGAAGCTTTCTTT	CASSPLAGNTEAFF	TRBJ1-1	TRBV28	NA	NA
TGTGCCAGCAGTGGAACAGTGAACACTGAAGCTTTCTTT	CASSGTVNTEAFF	TRBJ1-1	TRBV27	NA	few
TGTGCCACCAGTGATTTTCGCCAGCGGGGCCAAGAGACCCAGTACTTC	CATSDFRQRGQETQYF	TRBJ2-5	TRBV24-1	TRBD2	NA
TGTGCCAGCGGGACTTCTACCGGGGAGCTGTTTTTT	CASGTSTGELFF	TRBJ2-2	TRBV27	NA	NA
TGTGCCTGGAGGGCTAGCGGGAGAGGCAATGAGCAGTTCTTC	CAWRASGRGNEQFF	TRBJ2-1	TRBV30	TRBD2	NA
TGTGCCAGCAGCTTTCAGGGGAACAATGAGCAGTTCTTC	CASSFQGNNEQFF	TRBJ2-1	TRBV7-9	NA	NA
TGTGCCAGCAGCTTACATCGGGCTGGACAGGGGGCTTACGAGCAGTACTTC	CASSLHRAGQGAYEQYF	TRBJ2-7	TRBV7-4	TRBD1	NA
TGTGCCAGCAGCTTAGATTTCAGCGGGGACAATGAGCAGTTCTTC	CASSLDFSGDNEQFF	TRBJ2-1	TRBV11-2	TRBD2	NA
TGTGCCTGGAACGGGGGGAGTAACACCGGGGAGCTGTTTTTT	CAWNGGSNTGELFF	TRBJ2-2	TRBV30	TRBD2	NA
TGCAGCGTTGAAGTCAGGGGTGGCGGCTACACCTTC	CSVEVRGGGYTF	TRBJ1-2	TRBV29-1	NA	once
TGTGCCAGCAGTTCTCTCAGGTCAGCCACAGATACGCAGTATTTT	CASSSLRSATDTQYF	TRBJ2-3	TRBV27	NA	NA
TGTGCCAGCAGAGGGACAGGGGGCGCACAGCCCCAGCATTTT	CASRGTGGAQPQHF	TRBJ1-5	TRBV2	TRBD1	NA
TGTGCCAGCAGCTTGGCGGCTAGCGGGGGGATCCAAGAGACCCAGTACTTC	CASSLAASGGIQETQYF	TRBJ2-5	TRBV5-5	TRBD2	NA
TGTGCCAGCAGCGGCTCCTACGAGCAGTACTTC	CASSGSYEQYF	TRBJ2-7	TRBV28	NA	once
TGTGCCAGCAGTTTATCGAGGAGCGGGGGCCCCTACGAGCAGTACTTC	CASSLSRSGGPYEQYF	TRBJ2-7	TRBV27	TRBD2	NA
TGTGCCAGCAGCTTTCTTAGCGGGAACACAGATACGCAGTATTTT	CASSFLSGNTDTQYF	TRBJ2-3	TRBV7-9	TRBD2	NA
TGTGCCAGTACGGGGAGGGGAGACAGACGGGCCTTCTTT	CASTGRGDRRAFF	TRBJ1-1	TRBV19	NA	NA